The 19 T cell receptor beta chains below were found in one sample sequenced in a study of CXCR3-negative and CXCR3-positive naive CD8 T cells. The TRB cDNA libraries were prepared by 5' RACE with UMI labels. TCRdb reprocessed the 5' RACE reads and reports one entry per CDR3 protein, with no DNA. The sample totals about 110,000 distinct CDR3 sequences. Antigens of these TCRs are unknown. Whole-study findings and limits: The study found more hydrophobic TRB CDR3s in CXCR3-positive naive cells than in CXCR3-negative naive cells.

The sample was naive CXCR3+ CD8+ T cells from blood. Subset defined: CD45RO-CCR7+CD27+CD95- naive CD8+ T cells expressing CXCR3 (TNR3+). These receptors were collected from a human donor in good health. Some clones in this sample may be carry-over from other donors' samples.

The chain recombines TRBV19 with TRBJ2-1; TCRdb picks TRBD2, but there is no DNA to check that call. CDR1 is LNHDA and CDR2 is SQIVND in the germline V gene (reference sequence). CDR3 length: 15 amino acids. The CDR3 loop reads CASRTSGASRNEQFF. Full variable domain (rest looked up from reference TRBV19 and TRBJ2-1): DGGITQSPKYLFRKEGQNVTLSCEQNLNHDAMYWYRQDPGQGLRLIYYSQIVNDFQKGDIAEGYSVSREKKESFPLTVTSAQKNPTAFYLCASRTSGASRNEQFFGPGTRLTVL.

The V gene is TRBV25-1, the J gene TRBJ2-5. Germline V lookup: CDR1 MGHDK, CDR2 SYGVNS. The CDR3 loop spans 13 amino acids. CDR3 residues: CASSLWGQETQYF.

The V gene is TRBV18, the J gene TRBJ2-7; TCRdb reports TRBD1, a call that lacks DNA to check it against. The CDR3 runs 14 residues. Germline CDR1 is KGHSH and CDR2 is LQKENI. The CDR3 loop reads CASSEGQGAYEQYF.

The CDR3 protein is CAWSVFRDYKETQYF. The chain uses TRBV30 and TRBJ2-5; as DNA is missing, the TRBD2 call by TCRdb cannot be tested. The CDR3 runs to 15 residues. The germline V gene encodes CDR1 GTSNPN and CDR2 SVGIG (reference sequence).

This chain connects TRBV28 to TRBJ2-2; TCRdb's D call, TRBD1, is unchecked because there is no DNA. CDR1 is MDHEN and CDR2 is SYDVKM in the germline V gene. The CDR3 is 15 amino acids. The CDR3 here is CASSPRAVNTGELFF.

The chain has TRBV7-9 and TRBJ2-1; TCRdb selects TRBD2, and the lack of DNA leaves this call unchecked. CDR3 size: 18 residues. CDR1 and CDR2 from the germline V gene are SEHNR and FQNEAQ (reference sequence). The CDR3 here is CASSLGLAGDAEDNEQFF.

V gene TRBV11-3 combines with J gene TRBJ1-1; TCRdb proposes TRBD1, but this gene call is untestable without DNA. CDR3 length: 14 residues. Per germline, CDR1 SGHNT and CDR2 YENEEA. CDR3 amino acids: CASSLLGGATEAFF.

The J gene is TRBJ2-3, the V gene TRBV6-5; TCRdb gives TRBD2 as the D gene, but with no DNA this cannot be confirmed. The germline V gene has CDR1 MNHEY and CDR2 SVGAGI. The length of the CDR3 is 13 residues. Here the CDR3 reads CASGRSHTDTQYF.

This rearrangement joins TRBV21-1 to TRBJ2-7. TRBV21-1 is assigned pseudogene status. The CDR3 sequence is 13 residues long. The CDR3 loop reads CASSKVFSYEQYF.

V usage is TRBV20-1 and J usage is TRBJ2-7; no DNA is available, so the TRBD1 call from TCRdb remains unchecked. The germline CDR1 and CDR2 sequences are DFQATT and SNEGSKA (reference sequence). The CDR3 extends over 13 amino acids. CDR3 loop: CSASSGGWYEQYF.

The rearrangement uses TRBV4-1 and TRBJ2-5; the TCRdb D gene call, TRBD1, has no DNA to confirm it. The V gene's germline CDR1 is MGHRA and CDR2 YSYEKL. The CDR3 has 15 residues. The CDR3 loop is CASSQAGHSQETQYF.

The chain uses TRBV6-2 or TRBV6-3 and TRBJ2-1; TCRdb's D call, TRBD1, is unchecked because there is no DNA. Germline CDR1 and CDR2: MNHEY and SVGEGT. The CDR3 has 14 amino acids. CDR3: CASSLLEGGYEQFF.

The CDR3 is CASSQDGSGTGEAEKLFF. The genes are TRBV4-2 and TRBJ1-4; the D gene TCRdb calls, TRBD1, cannot be checked with no DNA. Germline CDR1 reads LGHNA; CDR2 reads YNFKEQ. This CDR3 has 18 amino acids.

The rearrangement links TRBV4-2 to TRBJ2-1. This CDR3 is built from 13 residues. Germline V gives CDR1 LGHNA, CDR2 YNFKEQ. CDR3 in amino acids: CASSQDQSSEQFF.

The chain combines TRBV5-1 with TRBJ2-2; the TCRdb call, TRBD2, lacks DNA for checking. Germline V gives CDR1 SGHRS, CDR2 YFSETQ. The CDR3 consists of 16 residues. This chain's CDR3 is CASSFFGLAVGGELFF.

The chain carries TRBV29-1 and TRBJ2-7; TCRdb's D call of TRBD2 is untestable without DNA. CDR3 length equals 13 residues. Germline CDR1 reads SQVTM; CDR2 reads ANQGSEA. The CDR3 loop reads CSVRPGSSYEQYF.

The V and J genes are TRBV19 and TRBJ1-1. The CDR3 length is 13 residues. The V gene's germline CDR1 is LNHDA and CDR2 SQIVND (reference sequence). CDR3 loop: CASSIVDSTEASF.

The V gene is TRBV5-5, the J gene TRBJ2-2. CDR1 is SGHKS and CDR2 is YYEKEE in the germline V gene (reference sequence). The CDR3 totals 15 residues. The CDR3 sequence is CASSLGVTNTGELFF.

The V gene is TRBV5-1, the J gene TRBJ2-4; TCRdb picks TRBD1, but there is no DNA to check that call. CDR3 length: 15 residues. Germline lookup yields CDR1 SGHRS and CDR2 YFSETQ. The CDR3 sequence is CASSWTGEWKNIQYF.